The sequence of this T cell receptor (beta chain) was determined in a study of shared clonotypes between healthy human individuals. In the study overall: Aged 18 to 49, the donors were a couple of women and three men.

The CDR3 sequence is 14 residues long. Deletions cut 3 bases from V and 4 bases from J, with 10 bases between. CDR1 is MNHNS, CDR2 SASEGT, per germline. The authors distributed each subset's genomic DNA evenly over several immunoSEQ plates. Some clones are missing from TCRdb's copy, which holds only in-frame ones; the method was immunoSEQ multiplex PCR. The data contain a few million clones, over 85% of them singletons. The TCR comes from a man between 18 and 35 years old in good health. The chain couples TRBV6-1 to TRBJ1-5, with D unresolved. The sample taken for sequencing was naive CD4+ T cells sorted from blood. Subset denoted: CD45RA+ positively selected. The CDR3 coding sequence is TGTGCCAGCAGTGATGCCAGTCTAAATCAGCCCCAGCATTTT. Translation: CASSDASLNQPQHF.